These 20 T cell receptor beta chains share one sample of origin, sequenced in a study of blood T cell repertoires in COVID-19. TCRdb's copy holds only in-frame clones and misses some; the assay was immunoSEQ multiplex PCR. This table holds around 130,000 clones, about 80% found once. Sequencing was performed on peripheral blood. The receptors stem from a woman in her sixties with acute or convalescent COVID-19.

This clone was detected once. V is TRBV3-1 (or the pseudogene TRBV3-2) and J is TRBJ2-5, with 13 nucleotides matching TRBD2. Trimming took 6 bases from V and 4 from J; bases not matched to a gene: 14. The CDR3 is 18 amino acids. Looked up from germline, CDR1 is LGHDT and CDR2 is YNNKEL (reference sequence). The CDR3, as DNA: TGTGCCAGCAGTTCACTACTAGCGGGGGGGCTAGGTGGAGAGACCCAGTACTTC. It is translated as CASSSLLAGGLGGETQYF.

V is TRBV7-3 and J is TRBJ1-1; tentative D call: TRBD1 (5 bases). Trimming shortened V by 8 bases and J by 1 base, and 14 bases separated the two germline ends. The CDR3 is 14 amino acids. Germline CDR1 reads SGHTA; CDR2 reads FQGTGA. CDR3 amino acids: CASGGTGKNTEAFF. DNA for the CDR3: TGTGCCAGCGGGGGGACGGGAAAGAACACTGAAGCTTTCTTT.

The chain links TRBV3-1 (or the pseudogene TRBV3-2) to TRBJ2-5, with 12 bases matching TRBD2. Trimming took 3 bases from V and 5 from J; bases not matched to a gene: 4. The CDR3 contains 15 residues. Germline loops: CDR1 LGHDT, CDR2 YNNKEL (reference sequence). CDR3 amino acids: CASSHLAGGPETQYF. For the CDR3, the DNA is TGTGCCAGCAGCCACCTAGCGGGGGGGCCGGAGACCCAGTACTTC.

The CDR3 coding sequence is TGTGCCAGTAGTCTCCGGGACAGGGGTGAAAAACTGTTTTTT. This sequence encodes CASSLRDRGEKLFF. This chain uses TRBV19 with TRBJ1-4; 10 bases are shared with TRBD1. Germline values: CDR1 LNHDA, CDR2 SQIVND (reference sequence). This CDR3 region has 14 residues. J lost 7 bases, V lost 5 bases, and 4 bases had no gene match.

The chain uses TRBV14 and TRBJ2-5; D unresolved. Germline loops: CDR1 SGHDN, CDR2 FVKESK. The CDR3 is 11 residues long. Trimming pared 3 bases from V and 7 bases from J, leaving 6 bases between. The CDR3 loop reads CASSQIGTQYF. The CDR3 DNA follows: TGTGCCAGCAGCCAGATCGGGACCCAGTACTTC.

V usage is TRBV2 and J usage is TRBJ1-1, with 9 bases identical to TRBD1. J lost 4 bases, V lost 8 bases, and 11 bases had no gene match. The CDR3 has 15 residues. Germline lookup yields CDR1 SNHLY and CDR2 FYNNEI. In DNA, the CDR3 is TGTGCCAGCCAGGGCCCGGGACAGGGAGGCACTGAAGCTTTCTTT. This encodes CASQGPGQGGTEAFF.

V is TRBV29-1 and J is TRBJ1-3; 7 bases agree with TRBD1. With V trimmed by 4 bases and J by 0 bases, 12 bases remained unmatched. Germline V lookup: CDR1 SQVTM, CDR2 ANQGSEA. CDR3 size: 17 residues. The chain's CDR3 is CSVAGPGGSFSGNTIYF. In DNA form, the CDR3 reads TGCAGCGTTGCCGGCCCAGGGGGTAGTTTCTCTGGAAACACCATATATTTT.

The J gene is TRBJ1-1, the V gene TRBV5-5; D not resolved. V shed 0 bases and J shed 3 bases, with 6 bases lying between them. The CDR3 consists of 13 residues. Germline assignment: CDR1 SGHKS and CDR2 YYEKEE (reference sequence). The CDR3 spells CASSLDTYTEAFF. The CDR3 coding sequence is TGTGCCAGCAGCTTGGACACCTACACTGAAGCTTTCTTT.

This clone occurred once. This rearrangement joins TRBV19 to TRBJ1-2; 7 nucleotides line up with TRBD1. CDR1 LNHDA and CDR2 SQIVND come from the germline V gene (reference sequence). The CDR3 totals 17 residues. V trimming: 4 bases; J trimming: 0 bases; junction bases outside the gene matches: 11. In nucleotides, the CDR3 is TGTGCCAGTAGTAATGCTGAATTCAGGGGGACTAACTATGGCTACACCTTC. The encoded protein is CASSNAEFRGTNYGYTF.

The chain carries TRBV24-1 and TRBJ2-1; TRBD2 aligns across 15 bases. Germline loops: CDR1 KGHDR, CDR2 SFDVKD. V was clipped by 4 bases and J by 3 bases; unmatched bases: 12. This CDR3 spans 20 amino acids. CDR3 nucleotide sequence: TGTGCCACCAGTGACCAAACCGGGACTAGCGGGGGGCATTACTACAATGAGCAGTTCTTC. It codes for CATSDQTGTSGGHYYNEQFF.

For the CDR3, the DNA is TGTGCCAGCAGTGTGACAGGTTCCGACTATGGCTACACCTTC. This translates into CASSVTGSDYGYTF. The V and J genes are TRBV2 and TRBJ1-2; D may be TRBD1 (6 bases). Germline CDR1 is SNHLY and CDR2 is FYNNEI. V was cut by 4 bases and J by 3 bases, with 12 bases left in between. The CDR3 has 14 amino acids. Based on the CDR3 plus reference TRBV2 and TRBJ1-2, the full variable domain is EPEVTQTPSHQVTQMGQEVILRCVPISNHLYFYWYRQILGQKVEFLVSFYNNEISEKSEIFDDQFSVERPDGSNFTLKIRSTKLEDSAMYFCASSVTGSDYGYTFGSGTRLTVV.

This rearrangement joins TRBV30 to TRBJ2-5; D is ambiguous. Trimming left V 4 bases short and J 1 base short, with 13 bases between. The length of the CDR3 is 14 residues. Germline V gene lookup returns CDR1 GTSNPN and CDR2 SVGIG (reference sequence). CDR3 in DNA: TGTGCCTGGACCCGACGAGGAATCCAAGAGACCCAGTACTTC. It codes for CAWTRRGIQETQYF.

The V gene is TRBV6-5, the J gene TRBJ2-5; the D is unclear. The CDR3 contains 11 residues. Germline CDR1 MNHEY, CDR2 SVGAGI. V lost 5 bases and J 5 bases, leaving 6 bases between the germline ends. Written as DNA, the CDR3 is TGTGCCAGCAGTCCGCGGGAGACCCAGTACTTC. Protein: CASSPRETQYF.

The chain employs TRBV18 and TRBJ2-7; 8 positions agree with TRBD1. CDR3 size: 14 residues. J was trimmed by 0 bases and V by 5 bases; bases with no gene match: 3. In germline, CDR1 is KGHSH, CDR2 LQKENI. The CDR3 loop reads CASSGQGDSYEQYF. The DNA of the CDR3 is TGTGCCAGCTCAGGACAGGGTGACTCCTACGAGCAGTACTTC.

The V call is TRBV21-1, the J call TRBJ1-2; the DNA was not compared with TRBD1, the D call given in the table. TRBV21-1 is designated a pseudogene. The CDR3 covers 16 residues. Here the CDR3 reads CASSSRQGKWDYGYTF. The CDR3 DNA reads as TGTGCCAGCAGCTCTAGGCAGGGGAAATGGGACTATGGCTACACCTTC.

V gene TRBV27 combines with J gene TRBJ2-2; D is possibly TRBD1 (5 bases). Germline V gene lookup returns CDR1 MNHEY and CDR2 SMNVEV (reference sequence). The CDR3 loop spans 15 amino acids. Trimming cost V 5 bases and J 0 bases, with 10 bases left between them. In DNA, the CDR3 is TGTGCCAGCAGTCCCCGACAGTCGAACACCGGGGAGCTGTTTTTT. Translation: CASSPRQSNTGELFF.

V and J are TRBV7-9 and TRBJ2-1, with D perhaps TRBD1 (6 bases). Looked up from germline, CDR1 is SEHNR and CDR2 is FQNEAQ (reference sequence). CDR3 length: 16 amino acids. V dropped 5 bases and J dropped 9 bases, with 23 bases sitting between them. The CDR3 loop reads CASSPPGTSRSSEQFF. CDR3 nucleotides: TGTGCCAGCAGCCCCCCCGGGACATCTAGGTCGAGTGAGCAGTTCTTC.

CDR3 sequence: CASSVQASPLHF. The DNA for the CDR3 is TGTGCCAGCAGCGTACAGGCTTCACCCCTCCACTTT. The chain is built from TRBV5-6 and TRBJ1-6; TRBD1 is a possible D gene (5 bases). The CDR3 spans 12 residues. V lost 4 bases and J 9 bases, leaving 8 bases between the germline ends. CDR1 and CDR2 from the germline V gene are SGHDT and YYEEEE.

This chain links TRBV19 with TRBJ1-4, with no clear D. The CDR3 contains 14 residues. Germline assignment: CDR1 LNHDA and CDR2 SQIVND (reference sequence). V lost 6 bases, J lost 5 bases, and 13 bases lay in between. The CDR3 here is CASRPQRANEKLFF. The DNA of the CDR3 is TGTGCCAGTAGACCACAGAGGGCGAATGAAAAACTGTTTTTT.

The rearrangement joins TRBV2 to TRBJ2-1, with 10 bases that match TRBD2. V gave up 2 bases and J gave up 4 bases; unmatched junction bases: 2. The V gene's germline CDR1 is SNHLY and CDR2 FYNNEI. The CDR3 runs 15 residues. CDR3 amino acids: CASSERTSGYNEQFF. The CDR3 region has the DNA TGTGCCAGCAGTGAAAGGACTAGCGGATACAATGAGCAGTTCTTC. Full variable domain (missing parts from reference TRBV2 and TRBJ2-1): EPEVTQTPSHQVTQMGQEVILRCVPISNHLYFYWYRQILGQKVEFLVSFYNNEISEKSEIFDDQFSVERPDGSNFTLKIRSTKLEDSAMYFCASSERTSGYNEQFFGPGTRLTVL.